Each of the 16 T cell receptor beta chains below was sequenced from the same sample in a study of blood T cell repertoires in COVID-19. Sequencing was performed with immunoSEQ multiplex PCR; in TCRdb, only in-frame clones are kept and a portion is missing. The table lists some 400,000 clones, approximately 90% of them singletons, with about 0.83% in the top ten. Sequencing was carried out using PBMCs or T cells enriched from blood (not recorded which). The receptors derive from a woman between 35 and 50 years old who had been exposed to COVID-19.

CDR3 DNA: TGTGCCAGCAGAGAAGCGCCCAGCGATACGCAGTATTTT. Its translation is CASREAPSDTQYF. This chain uses TRBV7-9 with TRBJ2-3, with no clear D. Trimming cost V 6 bases and J 6 bases, with 13 bases left between them. The CDR3 is made up of 13 amino acids. Germline CDR1 reads SEHNR; CDR2 reads FQNEAQ (reference sequence).

V and J are TRBV5-1 and TRBJ2-2; 8 nucleotides align to TRBD2. CDR1 is SGHRS, CDR2 YFSETQ, per germline. V lost 7 bases to trimming and J lost 4 bases; unmatched junction nucleotides: 9. The CDR3 is made up of 15 amino acids. This chain's CDR3 is CASSRAGAGTGELFF. CDR3 sequence (DNA): TGCGCCAGCTCAAGAGCGGGAGCGGGCACCGGGGAGCTGTTTTTT. Full variable domain (rest looked up from reference TRBV5-1 and TRBJ2-2): KAGVTQTPRYLIKTRGQQVTLSCSPISGHRSVSWYQQTPGQGLQFLFEYFSETQRNKGNFPGRFSGRQFSNSRSEMNVSTLELGDSALYLCASSRAGAGTGELFFGEGSRLTVL.

This chain uses TRBV28 with TRBJ1-5, with D possibly being TRBD1 (5 bases). Germline V gene sequence: CDR1 MDHEN, CDR2 SYDVKM. V was clipped by 7 bases and J by 4 bases, with 11 bases between them. The CDR3 length is 13 residues. CDR3 sequence (DNA): TGTGCCAGCACCCTAGACAGAAATCAGCCCCAGCATTTT. Residues: CASTLDRNQPQHF. Full variable domain (missing parts from reference TRBV28 and TRBJ1-5): DVKVTQSSRYLVKRTGEKVFLECVQDMDHENMFWYRQDPGLGLRLIYFSYDVKMKEKGDIPEGYSVSREKKERFSLILESASTNQTSMYLCASTLDRNQPQHFGDGTRLSIL.

CDR3 nucleotides: TGTGCCAGCAGCTTAGGAGACCTACAGTCTGGGGCTTTCTTT. Translating it yields CASSLGDLQSGAFF. The chain combines TRBV13 with TRBJ1-1; D unclear. Germline V gene sequence: CDR1 PRHDT, CDR2 FYEKMQ (reference sequence). CDR3 size: 14 residues. The V and J ends lost 0 bases and 11 bases respectively, with 16 bases between them.

The rearrangement uses TRBV19 and TRBJ2-7; maybe TRBD1 (8 bases). The CDR3 extends over 14 amino acids. CDR1 is LNHDA and CDR2 is SQIVND in the germline V gene (reference sequence). V dropped 4 bases and J dropped 5 bases, with 15 bases sitting between them. The CDR3 DNA sequence: TGTGCCAGTAGTACGACAGGGGCGGGGGACGAGCAGTACTTC. Translation gives CASSTTGAGDEQYF.

This chain uses TRBV15 with TRBJ2-5, with D maybe TRBD1 (5 bases). The V end was cut by 3 bases, the J end by 2 bases, with 13 bases between. The CDR3 is made up of 15 amino acids. In germline, CDR1 is LNHNV, CDR2 YYDKDF (reference sequence). The CDR3 reads CATSRDPRDQETQYF. In nucleotides, the CDR3 is TGTGCCACCAGCAGGGATCCCAGGGATCAAGAGACCCAGTACTTC.

V gene TRBV7-2 combines with J gene TRBJ1-3; D is unresolved. CDR1 is SGHTA, CDR2 FQGNSA, per germline. The CDR3 runs to 14 residues. V lost 5 bases and J lost 0, with 8 bases in between. The DNA of the CDR3 is TGTGCCAGCAGCCCCCCCCGCTCTGGAAACACCATATATTTT. This sequence encodes CASSPPRSGNTIYF.

The genes are TRBV5-1 and TRBJ2-3, with 12 nucleotides matching TRBD2. Germline V gene sequence: CDR1 SGHRS, CDR2 YFSETQ. The length of the CDR3 is 17 residues. Trimming at V came to 6 bases and at J to 0 bases, leaving 8 bases not matched to a gene. CDR3 region: CASMLLAGGTSTDTQYF. CDR3 DNA: TGCGCCAGCATGTTACTAGCGGGGGGAACTAGCACAGATACGCAGTATTTT.

J is TRBJ2-5 and V is TRBV7-2; weak D call: TRBD2 (7 bases). The V and J ends lost 3 bases and 6 bases respectively, with 17 bases between them. Looked up from germline, CDR1 is SGHTA and CDR2 is FQGNSA. There are 15 residues in the CDR3. As DNA, the CDR3 is TGTGCCAGCAGCTTCCCCGGGGGGCGTCAACAGACCCAGTACTTC. This codes for CASSFPGGRQQTQYF.

The V call is TRBV12-5, the J call TRBJ2-1, with 7 bases identical to TRBD1. V was clipped by 9 bases and J by 7 bases; unmatched bases: 6. Germline loops: CDR1 LGHNT, CDR2 FRNRAP. The CDR3 runs to 12 residues. This chain's CDR3 is CASSGQSNEQFF. The CDR3, as DNA: TGTGCTAGCTCGGGACAGAGTAATGAGCAGTTCTTC.

The V gene is TRBV19, the J gene TRBJ1-5; possible D gene TRBD1, 5 bases. Deletions cut 5 bases from V and 3 bases from J, with 11 bases between. This CDR3 contains 14 residues. Germline V CDR1 and CDR2: LNHDA, SQIVND (reference sequence). The CDR3 DNA is TGTGCCAGTAGTTCCGACAGACTCAATCAGCCCCAGCATTTT. It specifies CASSSDRLNQPQHF.

V gene TRBV5-1 combines with J gene TRBJ2-5, with D tentatively TRBD1 (6 bases). Germline values: CDR1 SGHRS, CDR2 YFSETQ. The ends were cut back, 3 bases at V and 4 bases at J, with 19 bases in the middle. CDR3 length: 16 amino acids. The CDR3 region is CASSYTGTQEGETQYF. CDR3 bases: TGCGCCAGCAGCTACACCGGGACACAGGAAGGAGAGACCCAGTACTTC.

This chain connects TRBV10-3 to TRBJ2-7; 10 bases match TRBD1. V lost 10 bases, J lost 3 bases, and 6 bases stayed unmatched. Germline CDR1 reads ENHRY; CDR2 reads SYGVKD. The CDR3 has 13 amino acids. The CDR3 coding sequence is TGTGCCACCACTGGACAGGGGGACTACGAGCAGTACTTC. This gives the protein CATTGQGDYEQYF.

This clone was found once. This CDR3 is CASSAGTGEVSPLHF. The CDR3 coding sequence is TGTGCCAGCAGCGCGGGGACAGGGGAAGTTTCACCCCTCCACTTT. The chain recombines TRBV9 with TRBJ1-6; 10 bases fit TRBD1. Germline lookup yields CDR1 SGDLS and CDR2 YYNGEE. The length of the CDR3 is 15 residues. V lost 3 bases, J lost 9 bases, and 6 bases stayed unmatched.

V and J are TRBV12-3 or TRBV12-4 and TRBJ2-2; D gene ambiguous. The CDR3 consists of 13 residues. V was pared by 2 bases and J by 5 bases, with 6 bases between. The CDR3 DNA sequence: TGTGCCAGCAGTTTACAGCGAACCGGGGAGCTGTTTTTT. Protein: CASSLQRTGELFF.

The chain employs TRBV5-1 and TRBJ1-4; 8 bases fit TRBD1. Per germline, CDR1 SGHRS and CDR2 YFSETQ. The J segment lost 8 bases and the V segment lost 0 bases, leaving 9 bases of the junction unmatched. The CDR3 consists of 16 residues. This CDR3 is CASSLEDGQGWEKLFF. In DNA form, the CDR3 reads TGCGCCAGCAGCTTGGAAGACGGACAGGGTTGGGAAAAACTGTTTTTT.